This entry concerns a single T cell receptor beta chain. Its antigen is unknown. This entry is derived from a study of STAT5B mutations in CD4+ large granular lymphocyte leukemia. Buffy coats from healthy blood donors served as controls. Whole-study findings and limits: Data were not HLA-matched across samples.

Using immunoSEQ multiplex PCR, the repertoire was profiled, and TCRdb retains in-frame clones only, with some absent. The repertoire includes 20,000 to 25,000 clones, 79% of them detected once, and more than 0.4% sits in the top ten. V lost 7 bases, J lost 5 bases, and 12 bases stayed unmatched. The CDR3 loop spans 15 amino acids. CDR1 is MGHDK, CDR2 SYGVNS, per germline. Sequences were obtained from CD4+ T cells from blood buffy coats. The TCR comes from a human donor in good health. The V gene is TRBV25-1, the J gene TRBJ2-7; 9 positions agree with TRBD1. DNA of the CDR3: TGTGCCAGCACCGACACCGGGACAGGGATCGACGAGCAGTACTTC. This translates into CASTDTGTGIDEQYF.